The 28 T cell receptor beta chains below come from one sample, sequenced in a study of cytotoxic CD8 clonotypes in ibrutinib-treated CLL. This table comes from immunoSEQ multiplex PCR, and its TCRdb copy is limited to in-frame clones, with some not included. This sample yields some 65,000 clones, of which around three fifths are seen a single time; around 15% belongs to the top ten. The sequenced sample was PBMCs, obtained after 12 months of ibrutinib treatment. These receptors were collected from a human donor with chronic lymphocytic leukemia.

This clone has just a few counts. This chain joins TRBV13 and TRBJ2-2, with TRBD2 matching over 10 bases. The trim removed 2 bases at V and 1 base at J, leaving 10 bases unmatched. This CDR3 is built from 19 residues. The germline V gene has CDR1 PRHDT and CDR2 FYEKMQ (reference sequence). CDR3 protein: CASSLSWGSGRENTGELFF. In DNA form, the CDR3 reads TGTGCCAGCAGCTTATCGTGGGGGAGCGGGAGGGAGAACACCGGGGAGCTGTTTTTT.

The chain couples TRBV10-3 to TRBJ2-2; TRBD2 matches 9 bases. CDR3 length: 16 residues. The germline gives CDR1 ENHRY, CDR2 SYGVKD. Trimming cost V 10 bases and J 5 bases; bases outside gene matches: 14. Here the CDR3 DNA reads TGTGCCACCGAGGGAGGGCTAGCGGGAAGGACCGGGGAGCTGTTTTTT. Translated: CATEGGLAGRTGELFF.

This sequence joins TRBV19 and TRBJ2-5; 9 nucleotides align to TRBD1. J gave up 5 bases and V 6 bases, and 10 bases lay outside the gene matches. Germline CDR1 reads LNHDA; CDR2 reads SQIVND (reference sequence). This CDR3 is built from 15 residues. The CDR3 is CASSSGTGIFETQYF. The CDR3 region has the DNA TGTGCCAGTAGCTCTGGGACAGGGATTTTTGAGACCCAGTACTTC.

V is TRBV15 and J is TRBJ2-5; no firm D call. CDR3 length equals 15 residues. Per germline, CDR1 LNHNV and CDR2 YYDKDF (reference sequence). Between the trimmed V and J ends, which lost 0 bases and 5 bases, there was a span of 13 bases. The DNA of the CDR3 is TGTGCCACCAGCAGAGAGTGGGTCGAGCTGGAGACCCAGTACTTC. It is translated as CATSREWVELETQYF.

This chain uses TRBV7-6 with TRBJ1-5; a weak D match, TRBD1 (5 bases). The germline V and J ends were trimmed by 0 bases and 4 bases, with 10 bases remaining between them. The CDR3 has 15 amino acids. Looked up from germline, CDR1 is SGHVS and CDR2 is FNYEAQ. This CDR3 reads CASSLAMGGNQPQHF. CDR3 nucleotides: TGTGCCAGCAGCTTAGCGATGGGGGGGAATCAGCCCCAGCATTTT.

CDR3 sequence: CASSLNPTGSPLHF. CDR3 DNA: TGTGCCAGCAGCTTAAATCCAACCGGTTCACCCCTCCACTTT. V is TRBV7-9 and J is TRBJ1-6; D is unclear. The germline V gene has CDR1 SEHNR and CDR2 FQNEAQ (reference sequence). The CDR3 runs to 14 residues. The V and J ends lost 2 bases and 9 bases respectively, with 11 bases between them.

The CDR3 DNA sequence: TGTGCCAGCAGTGCAGGGTCCGTAGCTTTCTTT. This encodes CASSAGSVAFF. This rearrangement joins TRBV2 to TRBJ1-1; D is possibly TRBD1 (5 bases). Between the trimmed V and J ends, which lost 4 bases and 10 bases, there was a span of 10 bases. Germline V lookup: CDR1 SNHLY, CDR2 FYNNEI. CDR3 length: 11 amino acids.

This clone was picked up one time. The chain couples TRBV28 to TRBJ2-7; D gene unclear. The CDR3 length is 13 residues. With 2 bases removed from V and 2 bases from J, the gap between germline ends came to 7 bases. Germline CDR1 reads MDHEN; CDR2 reads SYDVKM. CDR3 sequence (DNA): TGTGCCAGCAGTTTAGCTTCCACCTACGAGCAGTACGTC. It codes for CASSLASTYEQYV.

The chain employs TRBV10-3 and TRBJ1-5; D may be TRBD1 (6 bases). Germline CDR1 ENHRY, CDR2 SYGVKD. Deletions cut 11 bases from V and 4 bases from J, with 12 bases between. The length of the CDR3 is 12 residues. CDR3 DNA: TGTGCCGCAAGGACAGAGAATCAGCCCCAGCATTTT. The encoded protein is CAARTENQPQHF.

The count of this clone is one. CDR3 nucleotides: TGCGCCAGCAGCACTCAAGCCCCTACTAGCGGGGGCACAGATACGCAGTATTTT. As protein: CASSTQAPTSGGTDTQYF. The chain carries TRBV5-1 and TRBJ2-3; TRBD2 matches 10 bases. The CDR3 covers 18 residues. The trim removed 4 bases at V and 1 base at J, leaving 12 bases unmatched. The germline CDR1 and CDR2 sequences are SGHRS and YFSETQ.

This clone was detected once. This chain links TRBV10-3 with TRBJ2-5; D ambiguous. TRBJ2-7 explains the end of the DNA better; the J call may be wrong. The CDR3 covers 12 residues. Germline CDR1 ENHRY, CDR2 SYGVKD. DNA for the CDR3: TGTGCCATCAGTGGCAGAATCGACGAGCAGTACTTC. This encodes CAISGRIDEQYF.

The chain links TRBV9 to TRBJ2-1; TRBD2 agrees at 10 bases. The CDR3 has 17 amino acids. J was trimmed by 6 bases and V by 0 bases; bases with no gene match: 9. Per the germline V gene, CDR1 is SGDLS and CDR2 is YYNGEE. CDR3 amino acids: CASSVGSSGGFINEQFF. The DNA for the CDR3 is TGTGCCAGCAGCGTAGGGTCTAGCGGGGGCTTCATCAATGAGCAGTTCTTC.

This clone was detected a few times. This chain links TRBV5-4 with TRBJ2-5; possibly TRBD1 for D (5 bases). The CDR3 totals 16 residues. Germline V gene sequence: CDR1 SGHNT, CDR2 YYREEE (reference sequence). Trimming shortened V by 4 bases and J by 2 bases, and 18 bases separated the two germline ends. As DNA, the CDR3 is TGTGCCAGCAGCATAGACCCGGGTCAGGGACAAGAGACCCAGTACTTC. Translation gives CASSIDPGQGQETQYF.

The rearrangement links TRBV10-3 to TRBJ2-1, with 8 bases fitting TRBD2. V was clipped by 4 bases and J by 6 bases; unmatched bases: 8. CDR3 length equals 15 residues. CDR1 and CDR2 (germline): ENHRY, SYGVKD. CDR3 DNA sequence: TGTGCCATCAGTGCGGGGACTAGAAGCTCCAATGAGCAGTTCTTC. Translated, it gives CAISAGTRSSNEQFF.

The DNA for the CDR3 is TGTGCCAGTAGTGCCAGAGCGGGGGGGCTTGGCACCGGGGAGCTGTTTTTT. The encoded protein is CASSARAGGLGTGELFF. The chain links TRBV19 to TRBJ2-2; 10 bases align to TRBD2. This CDR3 comprises 17 residues. With V trimmed by 5 bases and J by 4 bases, 10 bases remained unmatched. The germline V gene encodes CDR1 LNHDA and CDR2 SQIVND (reference sequence).

By sample fraction, this clone is medium-sized. This chain links TRBV6-6 with TRBJ2-2; 10 bases are shared with TRBD2. The germline gives CDR1 MNHNY, CDR2 SVGAGI (reference sequence). The J segment lost 6 bases and the V segment lost 7 bases, leaving 8 bases of the junction unmatched. CDR3 length equals 15 residues. The CDR3 loop reads CASMASGRVAGELFF. The CDR3 DNA follows: TGTGCCAGCATGGCTAGCGGGAGAGTAGCCGGGGAGCTGTTTTTT.

The chain combines TRBV29-1 with TRBJ1-4; 9 nucleotides line up with TRBD1. Germline CDR1 SQVTM, CDR2 ANQGSEA. With V trimmed by 7 bases and J by 4 bases, 10 bases remained unmatched. This CDR3 contains 15 residues. The CDR3 spells CSGTGGAGFNEKLFF. The CDR3 nucleotides read TGCAGCGGAACAGGGGGCGCGGGTTTTAATGAAAAACTGTTTTTT.

The chain has TRBV28 and TRBJ1-5, with 9 bases identical to TRBD1. The CDR3 totals 16 residues. Germline assignment: CDR1 MDHEN and CDR2 SYDVKM. J was trimmed by 0 bases and V by 3 bases; bases with no gene match: 3. In DNA form, the CDR3 reads TGTGCCAGCAGTTTTTGGGACAGGGTTAGCAATCAGCCCCAGCATTTT. This codes for CASSFWDRVSNQPQHF.

V and J are TRBV5-6 and TRBJ2-7; D perhaps matches TRBD2 (5 bases). Germline CDR1 and CDR2: SGHDT and YYEEEE. The CDR3 totals 13 residues. V was trimmed by 1 base and J by 5 bases, leaving 10 bases between them. CDR3 protein: CASSLTGVNEQYV. CDR3 bases: TGTGCCAGCAGCTTGACCGGGGTAAACGAGCAGTACGTC.

This clone was found a few times. The rearrangement links TRBV2 to TRBJ2-1, with 7 positions matching TRBD2. V dropped 3 bases and J dropped 3; count of bases not matched to a gene: 8. Per germline, CDR1 SNHLY and CDR2 FYNNEI. The CDR3 consists of 16 residues. The CDR3 DNA reads as TGTGCCAGCAGTGACGGGGGGAGGGCCCGCTACAATGAGCAGTTCTTC. As protein: CASSDGGRARYNEQFF.

V gene TRBV4-1 combines with J gene TRBJ2-7, with D perhaps TRBD1 (6 bases). Looked up from germline, CDR1 is MGHRA and CDR2 is YSYEKL. Trimming took 3 bases from V and 7 from J, leaving 16 bases between them. CDR3 size: 14 residues. The CDR3 sequence: CASSQGTLDGEQYF. The CDR3 nucleotides are TGCGCCAGCAGCCAGGGGACATTGGACGGGGAGCAGTACTTC.

V usage is TRBV28 and J usage is TRBJ1-3, with a tentative D call TRBD1 (5 bases). Looked up from germline, CDR1 is MDHEN and CDR2 is SYDVKM. There are 12 residues in the CDR3. Trimming cost V 6 bases and J 9 bases, with 12 bases left between them. The CDR3 DNA sequence: TGTGCCAGCAGGAGTACAGGTCCCACCATATATTTT. Amino acid sequence: CASRSTGPTIYF.

The V and J genes are TRBV5-4 and TRBJ2-3; 12 bases align to TRBD2. Losses at the gene ends were 0 bases for V and 3 bases for J; bases not matched to a gene: 2. The CDR3 length is 16 residues. CDR1 SGHNT and CDR2 YYREEE come from the germline V gene (reference sequence). The CDR3 reads CASSLVGLAGTDTQYF. CDR3 DNA: TGTGCCAGCAGCTTGGTCGGACTAGCGGGAACAGATACGCAGTATTTT.

V gene TRBV13 combines with J gene TRBJ2-3; 8 nucleotides align to TRBD1. The V segment lost 0 bases and the J segment 4 bases; nucleotides outside the gene matches: 0. In germline, CDR1 is PRHDT, CDR2 FYEKMQ (reference sequence). This CDR3 comprises 14 residues. DNA for the CDR3: TGTGCCAGCAGCTTAGGACAGGGGGCAGATACGCAGTATTTT. The encoded protein is CASSLGQGADTQYF.

The chain is built from TRBV28 and TRBJ2-3, with D perhaps assigned TRBD1 or TRBD2 (5 bases each). Germline CDR1 MDHEN, CDR2 SYDVKM. The V end lost 6 bases, the J end lost 0 bases, and 7 bases lay between the germline ends. There are 13 residues in the CDR3. CDR3 sequence: CASSWGSTDTQYF. CDR3 nucleotide sequence: TGTGCCAGCAGCTGGGGGAGCACAGATACGCAGTATTTT.

This clone was seen a handful of times. This chain links TRBV13 with TRBJ1-1; weak D call: TRBD1 (6 bases). The CDR3 is made up of 15 amino acids. Germline V gives CDR1 PRHDT, CDR2 FYEKMQ (reference sequence). Trimming pared 6 bases from V and 10 bases from J, leaving 24 bases between. This CDR3 is CASRKGRDSRGGAFF. The CDR3 bases are TGTGCCAGCAGAAAAGGCAGGGACTCCCGAGGGGGAGCTTTCTTT.

CDR3 coding DNA: TGTGCCAGCAGCGCCCCTACTAGCGGGGGCCCCGGCAGCACAGATACGCAGTATTTT. It translates to CASSAPTSGGPGSTDTQYF. This chain joins TRBV5-4 and TRBJ2-3; 11 bases are shared with TRBD2. Germline V gene data show CDR1 as SGHNT and CDR2 as YYREEE (reference sequence). With V trimmed by 4 bases and J by 0 bases, 13 bases remained unmatched. The CDR3 extends over 19 amino acids. The entire variable domain, with the rest obtained from reference TRBV5-4 and TRBJ2-3, is as follows: ETGVTQSPTHLIKTRGQQVTLRCSSQSGHNTVSWYQQALGQGPQFIFQYYREEENGRGNFPPRFSGLQFPNYSSELNVNALELDDSALYLCASSAPTSGGPGSTDTQYFGPGTRLTVL.

The chain employs TRBV2 and TRBJ1-5; no firm D call. Trimming took 1 base from V and 4 from J, leaving 11 bases between them. Germline CDR1 reads SNHLY; CDR2 reads FYNNEI. CDR3 length: 15 amino acids. The CDR3 sequence: CASSEGLTDNQPQHF. CDR3 in DNA: TGTGCCAGCAGTGAAGGCCTTACTGATAATCAGCCCCAGCATTTT.